These T cell receptor beta chains were read from a single sample in a study of blood T cell repertoires in COVID-19. Using immunoSEQ multiplex PCR, the repertoire was profiled, and TCRdb retains in-frame clones only, with some absent. This sample carries around 230,000 clones, approximately 82% of them seen once, and the ten largest clones take 15%. Specimen: PBMCs or T cells enriched from blood (not recorded which). The receptor source for this set is a middle-aged man who had recovered from COVID-19. Both conserved end residues are trimmed from each CDR3.

j_gene: TRBJ1-1; v_gene: TRBV5-1; CDR3aa: ASSPGTPEAF
j_gene: TRBJ1-6; v_gene: TRBV7-9; CDR3aa: ASSNNRNSPLH
j_gene: TRBJ2-3; v_gene: TRBV18; CDR3aa: ASSSVAGGDTQY
j_gene: TRBJ2-5; v_gene: TRBV11-2; CDR3aa: ASSLGIAGRVAETQY
j_gene: TRBJ2-4; v_gene: TRBV28; CDR3aa: ASSLFAGTSGRNIQY
j_gene: TRBJ1-5; v_gene: TRBV5-5; CDR3aa: ASSSTPGNQPQH
j_gene: TRBJ2-1; v_gene: TRBV18; CDR3aa: ASSPESFEQF
j_gene: TRBJ1-2; v_gene: TRBV7-9; CDR3aa: AAQGDGYT
j_gene: TRBJ2-3; v_gene: TRBV4-3; CDR3aa: ASSPRQGGGTDTQY
j_gene: TRBJ2-7; v_gene: TRBV5-8; CDR3aa: ASRTGGSTYEQY
j_gene: TRBJ2-1; v_gene: TRBV6-5; CDR3aa: ASSPGWRGGNEQF
j_gene: TRBJ1-5; v_gene: TRBV30; CDR3aa: AWDRGSNQPQH
j_gene: TRBJ2-7; v_gene: TRBV9; CDR3aa: ASSVGLDRDYYEQY
j_gene: TRBJ2-7; v_gene: TRBV10-3; CDR3aa: AISAGSGSPYEQY
j_gene: TRBJ2-7; v_gene: TRBV12-5; CDR3aa: ASGTGDQSDEQY
j_gene: TRBJ1-1; v_gene: TRBV2; CDR3aa: ASSEGGRGYPAF
j_gene: TRBJ1-4; v_gene: TRBV11-2; CDR3aa: ASTTGQGSEKLF
j_gene: TRBJ2-2; v_gene: TRBV9; CDR3aa: ASSVWGGPTNTGELF
j_gene: TRBJ2-4; v_gene: TRBV5-5; CDR3aa: ASSLAGGEQDIQY
j_gene: TRBJ1-3; v_gene: TRBV2; CDR3aa: ASSVARTGAGNTIY
j_gene: TRBJ1-1; v_gene: TRBV7-2; CDR3aa: ASSLAWTGRAEAF
j_gene: TRBJ1-1; v_gene: TRBV11-1; CDR3aa: ASSLWSDTEAF
j_gene: TRBJ1-6; v_gene: TRBV9; CDR3aa: ASSEGQPPLH
j_gene: TRBJ2-5; v_gene: TRBV6-4; CDR3aa: ASSYTGGETQY
j_gene: TRBJ2-5; v_gene: TRBV5-1; CDR3aa: ASSWRTGMPVGETQY
j_gene: TRBJ1-3; v_gene: TRBV5-4; CDR3aa: ASSFRAGNTIY
j_gene: TRBJ2-1; v_gene: TRBV6-1; CDR3aa: ASSELRERAEQF
j_gene: TRBJ2-2; v_gene: TRBV2; CDR3aa: ASSLDRGTGELF
j_gene: TRBJ1-5; v_gene: TRBV28; CDR3aa: ASRSAGNQPQH
j_gene: TRBJ1-1; v_gene: TRBV10-3; CDR3aa: AISKTSMNTEAF
j_gene: TRBJ2-7; v_gene: TRBV2; CDR3aa: ASSDRTGRSEQY
j_gene: TRBJ2-2; v_gene: TRBV5-1; CDR3aa: ASSLGEGTGELF
j_gene: TRBJ2-5; v_gene: TRBV28; CDR3aa: ASSPTGTVAETQY
j_gene: TRBJ1-2; v_gene: TRBV6-1; CDR3aa: ASSERGTQTNYGYT
j_gene: TRBJ1-5; v_gene: TRBV28; CDR3aa: ASTRQRGQPQH
j_gene: TRBJ2-3; v_gene: TRBV5-6; CDR3aa: ASSLVMDTQY
j_gene: TRBJ1-1; v_gene: TRBV5-8; CDR3aa: ASSRGLMNTEAF
j_gene: TRBJ1-5; v_gene: TRBV24-1; CDR3aa: ATSDPGQPMQPQH
j_gene: TRBJ1-2; v_gene: TRBV5-1; CDR3aa: ASSLGDRGPYT
j_gene: TRBJ2-3; v_gene: TRBV5-6; CDR3aa: ASSLPGAATDTQY
j_gene: TRBJ1-1; v_gene: TRBV5-1; CDR3aa: ATSQNSGTGDTEAF
j_gene: TRBJ2-7; v_gene: TRBV28; CDR3aa: ASSLSGEQY
j_gene: TRBJ2-3; v_gene: TRBV19; CDR3aa: ASSPRSGSGTDTQY
j_gene: TRBJ1-5; v_gene: TRBV12-3/TRBV12-4; CDR3aa: ASSQAGSQPQH
j_gene: TRBJ2-5; v_gene: TRBV9; CDR3aa: ASSVLATLQETQY
j_gene: TRBJ2-5; v_gene: TRBV28; CDR3aa: ASSSRLLKSTQY
j_gene: TRBJ1-5; v_gene: TRBV28; CDR3aa: ASSLDGQGPQH
j_gene: TRBJ2-1; v_gene: TRBV28; CDR3aa: ASSLGTVNEQF
j_gene: TRBJ1-5; v_gene: TRBV28; CDR3aa: ASSRLGQGIRPQH
j_gene: TRBJ2-3; v_gene: TRBV29-1; CDR3aa: SVRLAGRTDTQY
j_gene: TRBJ2-7; v_gene: TRBV4-2; CDR3aa: ASSRDMDSSREQY
j_gene: TRBJ2-1; v_gene: TRBV24-1; CDR3aa: ATSPPSTTPLNEQF
j_gene: TRBJ2-7; v_gene: TRBV14; CDR3aa: ASSKPGLHEQY
j_gene: TRBJ2-7; v_gene: TRBV7-9; CDR3aa: ASSISGAYEQY
j_gene: TRBJ1-6; v_gene: TRBV2; CDR3aa: ASAIRQGQSPLH